A single sample gave rise to the 18 T cell receptor beta chains below, sequenced in a study of cytomegalovirus exposure and HLA in healthy donors. Primers included in the PCR were 60 Vbeta and 13 Jbeta primers. This table comes from immunoSEQ multiplex PCR, and its TCRdb copy is limited to in-frame clones, with some not included. This table has about 70,000 clones, about 74% appearing once. The sequencing sample was made of PBMCs. These receptors were collected from a human donor in good health.

The chain joins TRBV7-8 to TRBJ2-1; D is unclear. The germline V and J ends were trimmed by 3 bases and 8 bases, with 14 bases remaining between them. The germline V gene encodes CDR1 SGHVS and CDR2 FQNEAQ. This CDR3 is 14 amino acids long. In DNA, the CDR3 is TGTGCCAGCAGCTTCGGCGGCCCCCAGCATGAGCAGTTCTTC. The encoded protein is CASSFGGPQHEQFF.

The genes are TRBV2 and TRBJ2-7, with 8 bases that match TRBD2. Germline CDR1 is SNHLY and CDR2 is FYNNEI. The V and J ends lost 6 bases and 3 bases, in that order; junction bases with no gene match: 4. This CDR3 is built from 13 residues. CDR3 nucleotide sequence: TGTGCCAGCAGACTAGCGGTCTTCTACGAGCAGTACTTC. It codes for CASRLAVFYEQYF.

The chain carries TRBV5-4 and TRBJ2-1; possible D gene TRBD2, 5 bases. CDR1 is SGHNT, CDR2 YYREEE, per germline (reference sequence). This CDR3 has 13 amino acids. Deletions cut 5 bases from V and 4 bases from J, with 10 bases between. In DNA form, the CDR3 reads TGTGCCAGCAGGAGGGAGCCTTACAATGAGCAGTTCTTC. Its protein product is CASRREPYNEQFF. The variable domain in full, completed from reference TRBV5-4 and TRBJ2-1, reads ETGVTQSPTHLIKTRGQQVTLRCSSQSGHNTVSWYQQALGQGPQFIFQYYREEENGRGNFPPRFSGLQFPNYSSELNVNALELDDSALYLCASRREPYNEQFFGPGTRLTVL.

The chain uses TRBV11-3 and TRBJ2-5; TRBD1 matches 11 bases. The CDR3 runs 14 residues. Germline V lookup: CDR1 SGHNT, CDR2 YENEEA. Germline trimming cut 5 bases from V and 5 bases from J; bases unmatched to any gene: 4. CDR3 residues: CASSRTGGLETQYF. The CDR3 DNA reads TGTGCCAGCAGCCGGACAGGGGGCTTGGAGACCCAGTACTTC.

The chain is built from TRBV5-1 and TRBJ2-3; 7 bases are a match to TRBD1. V lost 4 bases and J lost 6; bases outside the gene matches: 11. The V gene's germline CDR1 is SGHRS and CDR2 YFSETQ. The CDR3 is 15 amino acids. Written as DNA, the CDR3 is TGCGCCAGCAGCGTGGGACAAGGGGGCATGGATACGCAGTATTTT. As protein: CASSVGQGGMDTQYF.

The genes are TRBV15 and TRBJ2-1, with D maybe TRBD1 (6 bases). The CDR3 consists of 11 residues. Germline CDR1 reads LNHNV; CDR2 reads YYDKDF (reference sequence). Trimming left V 0 bases short and J 15 bases short, with 9 bases between. The CDR3 nucleotides are TGTGCCACCAGCAGAGAGGGGGCTCGGTTCTTC. This gives the protein CATSREGARFF.

The rearrangement uses TRBV6-1 and TRBJ1-5; 8 bases map to TRBD1. The CDR3 has 18 residues. Germline values: CDR1 MNHNS, CDR2 SASEGT. The V segment lost 4 bases and the J segment 2 bases; nucleotides outside the gene matches: 13. The CDR3 region is CASSGTGKFSAGNQPQHF. Written as DNA, the CDR3 is TGTGCCAGCAGTGGGACAGGGAAATTCTCCGCGGGCAATCAGCCCCAGCATTTT.

This clone occurred a few times. The V and J genes are TRBV5-1 and TRBJ1-5; 8 bases are a match to TRBD1. Trimming removed 5 bases from V and 6 bases from J; junction bases left unmatched: 4. CDR1 and CDR2 (germline): SGHRS, YFSETQ. This CDR3 has 13 amino acids. The CDR3 DNA is TGCGCCAGCAGGGAAGGGACAGGTCAGCCCCAGCATTTT. Encoded protein: CASREGTGQPQHF.

V is TRBV7-8 and J is TRBJ2-5; 7 bases agree with TRBD1. The length of the CDR3 is 14 residues. V dropped 6 bases and J dropped 4; count of bases not matched to a gene: 8. Germline lookup yields CDR1 SGHVS and CDR2 FQNEAQ. CDR3 nucleotide sequence: TGTGCCAGCAGTTCCCGAGGGGGCTCAGAGACCCAGTACTTC. It encodes CASSSRGGSETQYF.

This rearrangement joins TRBV7-3 to TRBJ2-5; tentative D call: TRBD1 (5 bases). The CDR3 is 17 residues long. Germline CDR1 reads SGHTA; CDR2 reads FQGTGA. V was trimmed by 0 bases and J by 4 bases, leaving 18 bases between them. The CDR3 spells CASSLTPGLGKGETQYF. In DNA form, the CDR3 reads TGTGCCAGCAGCTTAACCCCAGGGCTAGGTAAAGGAGAGACCCAGTACTTC. Drawing the rest from reference TRBV7-3 and TRBJ2-5, the complete variable domain is GAGVSQTPSNKVTEKGKYVELRCDPISGHTALYWYRQSLGQGPEFLIYFQGTGAADDSGLPNDRFFAVRPEGSVSTLKIQRTERGDSAVYLCASSLTPGLGKGETQYFGPGTRLLVL.

The gene calls are TRBV7-8 and TRBJ2-1; 9 positions agree with TRBD2. The CDR3 extends over 13 amino acids. J gave up 9 bases and V 3 bases, and 3 bases lay outside the gene matches. Germline V CDR1 and CDR2: SGHVS, FQNEAQ. The DNA of the CDR3 is TGTGCCAGCAGCTTGCGGGAGGGGGGTGAGCAGTTCTTC. Translation gives CASSLREGGEQFF.

V gene TRBV5-1 combines with J gene TRBJ1-1; 10 nucleotides match TRBD1. The trim removed 0 bases at V and 4 bases at J, leaving 3 bases unmatched. Per the germline V gene, CDR1 is SGHRS and CDR2 is YFSETQ. This CDR3 has 15 amino acids. Here the CDR3 DNA reads TGCGCCAGCAGCTTGGGGGACAGGGGCGGCACTGAAGCTTTCTTT. Amino acids: CASSLGDRGGTEAFF. Based on the CDR3 plus reference TRBV5-1 and TRBJ1-1, the full variable domain is KAGVTQTPRYLIKTRGQQVTLSCSPISGHRSVSWYQQTPGQGLQFLFEYFSETQRNKGNFPGRFSGRQFSNSRSEMNVSTLELGDSALYLCASSLGDRGGTEAFFGQGTRLTVV.

The J gene is TRBJ1-5, the V gene TRBV25-1; weak D call: TRBD1 (5 bases). Germline lookup yields CDR1 MGHDK and CDR2 SYGVNS. V shed 3 bases and J shed 3 bases, with 15 bases lying between them. The length of the CDR3 is 16 residues. Written as DNA, the CDR3 is TGTGCCAGCAGTGATAAGGAGGGGTCAACCAATCAGCCCCAGCATTTT. Its protein is CASSDKEGSTNQPQHF.

V gene TRBV4-1 combines with J gene TRBJ1-5; the D is unclear. Trimming cost V 0 bases and J 3 bases, with 9 bases left between them. The CDR3 loop spans 15 amino acids. Germline V gene lookup returns CDR1 MGHRA and CDR2 YSYEKL. The CDR3 loop is CASSQDWTLNQPQHF. The CDR3 DNA sequence: TGCGCCAGCAGCCAAGATTGGACTCTCAATCAGCCCCAGCATTTT.

In this sample, this clone turned up a few times. The CDR3 is CASSEKETQYF. CDR3 DNA: TGTGCCAGCAGTGAGAAAGAGACCCAGTACTTC. The chain joins TRBV6-6 to TRBJ2-5; D is uncertain. The CDR3 is 11 amino acids. Trimming shortened V by 5 bases and J by 3 bases, and 4 bases separated the two germline ends. Germline assignment: CDR1 MNHNY and CDR2 SVGAGI (reference sequence).

The chain combines TRBV28 with TRBJ1-1; 7 bases map to TRBD1. From germline, CDR1 is MDHEN and CDR2 SYDVKM. After removal of 5 bases from V and 1 base from J, the junction contained 4 bases not matched to a gene. The CDR3 sequence is 14 residues long. The CDR3 DNA sequence: TGTGCCAGCAGTCCGACAGGGCGGAACACTGAAGCTTTCTTT. It specifies CASSPTGRNTEAFF.

This clone was found a few times. The rearrangement uses TRBV25-1 and TRBJ2-3; TRBD1 is a possible D gene (6 bases). The CDR3 has 15 residues. Trimming took 6 bases from V and 2 from J, leaving 15 bases between them. Germline CDR1 is MGHDK and CDR2 is SYGVNS. CDR3 in amino acids: CASSETGPHTDTQYF. For the CDR3, the DNA is TGTGCCAGCAGCGAGACAGGACCACACACAGATACGCAGTATTTT.

In its sample, this clone was seen a few times. CDR3 DNA: TGTGCCAGCAGTGAAGGCCAGGGTTATGGCTACACCTTC. This codes for CASSEGQGYGYTF. This rearrangement joins TRBV2 to TRBJ1-2, with a weak D call TRBD1 (5 bases). CDR3 length: 13 amino acids. Germline loops: CDR1 SNHLY, CDR2 FYNNEI. The V end was cut by 1 base, the J end by 5 bases, with 8 bases between.